This TCR beta chain was retrieved from a study of vaccination and CD4 T cells after COVID-19. Noted treatment: approximately nine-day PBMC culture with coronavirus spike peptide pools or control peptides (ViraFEST assay). CD4+ T-cell collection from the unexposed donor predated the COVID-19 pandemic (2011-2018). CDR1 SGHAT and CDR2 FQNNGV come from the germline V gene. The CDR3 spans 15 residues. Trimming took off 5 bases at V and 7 bases at J, with 18 bases between the two ends. Oncomine TCR Beta short-read sequencing was applied to DNA from cultured CD4+ T cells. TCRdb reprocessed the PCR reads with MiXCR, giving one entry per CDR3 protein. The table records about 6,500 distinct CDR3 sequences, approximately 48% of them present only once. Comment on this clonotype: Antigen: not known.

V is TRBV11-2 and J is TRBJ1-5; a possible D gene is TRBD1 (5 bases). The origin of this receptor is a human donor in good health. Material for sequencing was CD4+ T cells from blood, cultured in vitro. CDR3 sequence: CASSLESGGGQPQHF. DNA for the CDR3: TGTGCCAGCAGCCTCGAGTCTGGTGGGGGACAGCCCCAGCATTTT.